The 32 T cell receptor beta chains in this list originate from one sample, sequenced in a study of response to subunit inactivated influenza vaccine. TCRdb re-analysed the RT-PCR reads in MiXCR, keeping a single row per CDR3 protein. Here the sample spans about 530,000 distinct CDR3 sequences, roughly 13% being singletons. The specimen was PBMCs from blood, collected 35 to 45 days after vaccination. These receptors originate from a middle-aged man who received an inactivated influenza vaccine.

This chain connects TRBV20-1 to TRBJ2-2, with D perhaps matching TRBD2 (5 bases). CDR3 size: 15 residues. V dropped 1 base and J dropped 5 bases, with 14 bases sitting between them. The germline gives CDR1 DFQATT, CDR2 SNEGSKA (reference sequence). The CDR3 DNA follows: TGCAGTGCTAGAGGAAGTCGGGGTTCAACCGGGGAGCTGTTTTTT. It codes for CSARGSRGSTGELFF.

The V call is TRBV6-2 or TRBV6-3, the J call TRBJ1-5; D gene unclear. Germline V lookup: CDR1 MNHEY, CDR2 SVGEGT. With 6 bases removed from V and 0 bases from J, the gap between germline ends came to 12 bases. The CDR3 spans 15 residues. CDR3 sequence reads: CASRTTESSNQPQHF. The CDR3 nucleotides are TGTGCCAGCAGGACCACAGAGAGTAGCAATCAGCCCCAGCATTTT.

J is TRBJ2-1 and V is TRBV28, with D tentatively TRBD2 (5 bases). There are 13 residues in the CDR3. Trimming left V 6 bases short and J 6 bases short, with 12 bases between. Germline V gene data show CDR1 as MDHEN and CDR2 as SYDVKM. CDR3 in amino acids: CASRPTSFNEQFF. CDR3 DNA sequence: TGTGCCAGCAGACCAACTAGTTTCAATGAGCAGTTCTTC.

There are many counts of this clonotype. The CDR3 DNA sequence: TGCAGTGCTAGAGATGGGGGGCGCTCCTACGAGCAGTACTTC. Its protein is CSARDGGRSYEQYF. V and J are TRBV20-1 and TRBJ2-7; D is tentatively TRBD1 or TRBD2 (6 bases each). Germline V CDR1 and CDR2: DFQATT, SNEGSKA (reference sequence). The CDR3 totals 14 residues. V was trimmed by 0 bases and J by 0 bases, leaving 9 bases between them.

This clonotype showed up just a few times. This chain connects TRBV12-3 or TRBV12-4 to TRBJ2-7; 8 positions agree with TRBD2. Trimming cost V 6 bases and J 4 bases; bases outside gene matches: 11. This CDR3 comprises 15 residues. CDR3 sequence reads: CASRYGGGGRYEQYF. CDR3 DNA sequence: TGTGCCAGCAGATACGGCGGCGGGGGGCGTTACGAGCAGTACTTC.

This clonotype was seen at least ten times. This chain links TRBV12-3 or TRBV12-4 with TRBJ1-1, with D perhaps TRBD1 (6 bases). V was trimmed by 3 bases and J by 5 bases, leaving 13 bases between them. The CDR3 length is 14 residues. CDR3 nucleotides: TGTGCCAGCAGTTTCGAGGGGGTATGGACTGAAGCTTTCTTT. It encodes CASSFEGVWTEAFF.

In nucleotides, the CDR3 is TGTGCCAGCTCACCACAGGAAGATACGCAGTATTTT. Protein: CASSPQEDTQYF. The rearrangement uses TRBV18 and TRBJ2-3; D remains ambiguous. Germline V gene lookup returns CDR1 KGHSH and CDR2 LQKENI. This CDR3 spans 12 amino acids. V shed 1 base and J shed 5 bases, with 4 bases lying between them.

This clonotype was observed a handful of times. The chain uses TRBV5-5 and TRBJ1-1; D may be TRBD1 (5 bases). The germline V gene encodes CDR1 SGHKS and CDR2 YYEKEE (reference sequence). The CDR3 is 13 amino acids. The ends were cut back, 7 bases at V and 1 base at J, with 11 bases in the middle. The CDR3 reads CASVRQPNTEAFF. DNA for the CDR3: TGTGCCAGCGTAAGACAGCCGAACACTGAAGCTTTCTTT.

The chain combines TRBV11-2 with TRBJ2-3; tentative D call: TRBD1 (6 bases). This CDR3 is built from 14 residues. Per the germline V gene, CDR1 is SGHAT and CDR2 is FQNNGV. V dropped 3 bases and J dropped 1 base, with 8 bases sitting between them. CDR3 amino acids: CASSLGARTDTQYF. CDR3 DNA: TGTGCCAGCAGCTTGGGGGCGCGCACAGATACGCAGTATTTT.

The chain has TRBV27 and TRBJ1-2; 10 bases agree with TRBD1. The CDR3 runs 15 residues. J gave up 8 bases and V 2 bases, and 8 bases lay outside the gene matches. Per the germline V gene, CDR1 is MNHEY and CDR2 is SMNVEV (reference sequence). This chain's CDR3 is CASSLRGTGAWGYTF. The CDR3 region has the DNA TGTGCCAGCAGTTTAAGGGGGACAGGGGCTTGGGGCTACACCTTC.

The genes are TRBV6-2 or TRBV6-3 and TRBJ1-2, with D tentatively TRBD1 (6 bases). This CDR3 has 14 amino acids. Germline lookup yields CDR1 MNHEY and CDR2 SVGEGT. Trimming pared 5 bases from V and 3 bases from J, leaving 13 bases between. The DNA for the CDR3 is TGTGCCAGCAGTCGACAGGTGTCCGACTATGGCTACACCTTC. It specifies CASSRQVSDYGYTF.

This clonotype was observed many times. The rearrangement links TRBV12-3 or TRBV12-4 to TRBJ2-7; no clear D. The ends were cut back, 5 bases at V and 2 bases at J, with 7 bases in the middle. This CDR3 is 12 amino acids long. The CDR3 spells CASSVGPYEQYF. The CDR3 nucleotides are TGTGCCAGCAGTGTCGGACCCTACGAGCAGTACTTC.

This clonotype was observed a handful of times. CDR3 bases: TGTGCCAGCAGGCCAGGACTAGCGGGGACCCAAGAGACCCAGTACTTC. Amino acid sequence: CASRPGLAGTQETQYF. The chain links TRBV6-1 to TRBJ2-5; 12 bases fit TRBD2. V lost 6 bases to trimming and J lost 1 base; unmatched junction nucleotides: 6. Germline V gene sequence: CDR1 MNHNS, CDR2 SASEGT. There are 16 residues in the CDR3.

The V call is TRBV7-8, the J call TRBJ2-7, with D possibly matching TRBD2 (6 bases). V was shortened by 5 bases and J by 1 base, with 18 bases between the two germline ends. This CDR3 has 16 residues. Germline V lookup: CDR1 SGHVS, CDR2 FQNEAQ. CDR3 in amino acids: CASSPGGGGKSYEQYF. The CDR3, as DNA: TGTGCCAGCAGCCCCGGGGGTGGCGGAAAATCCTACGAGCAGTACTTC.

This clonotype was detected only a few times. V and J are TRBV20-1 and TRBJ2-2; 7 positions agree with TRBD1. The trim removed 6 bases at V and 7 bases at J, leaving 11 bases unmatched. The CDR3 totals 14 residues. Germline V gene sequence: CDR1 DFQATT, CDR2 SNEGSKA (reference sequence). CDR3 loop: CSAEDSQGDGELFF. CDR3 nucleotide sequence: TGCAGTGCCGAAGACTCTCAGGGGGACGGGGAGCTGTTTTTT.

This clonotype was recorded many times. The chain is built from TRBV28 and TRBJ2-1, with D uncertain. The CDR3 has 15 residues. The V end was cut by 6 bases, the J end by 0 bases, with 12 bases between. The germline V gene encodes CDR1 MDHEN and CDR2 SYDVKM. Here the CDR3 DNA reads TGTGCCAGCAGCAGGACGTCTAGCTCCTACAATGAGCAGTTCTTC. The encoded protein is CASSRTSSSYNEQFF. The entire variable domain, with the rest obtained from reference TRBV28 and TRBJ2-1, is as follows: DVKVTQSSRYLVKRTGEKVFLECVQDMDHENMFWYRQDPGLGLRLIYFSYDVKMKEKGDIPEGYSVSREKKERFSLILESASTNQTSMYLCASSRTSSSYNEQFFGPGTRLTVL.

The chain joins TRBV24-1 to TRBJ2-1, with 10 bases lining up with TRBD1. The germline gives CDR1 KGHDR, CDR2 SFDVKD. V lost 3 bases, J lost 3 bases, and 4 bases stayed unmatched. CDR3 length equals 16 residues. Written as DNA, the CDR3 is TGTGCCACCAGTGATGCCGGGACAGGGGACTACAATGAGCAGTTCTTC. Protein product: CATSDAGTGDYNEQFF.

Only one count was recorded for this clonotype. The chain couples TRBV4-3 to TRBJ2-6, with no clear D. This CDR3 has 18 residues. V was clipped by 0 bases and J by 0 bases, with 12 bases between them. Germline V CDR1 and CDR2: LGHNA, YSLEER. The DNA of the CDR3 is TGCGCCAGCAGCCAAGATCTTCGGTTTTACTCTGGGGCCAACGTCCTGACTTTC. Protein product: CASSQDLRFYSGANVLTF.

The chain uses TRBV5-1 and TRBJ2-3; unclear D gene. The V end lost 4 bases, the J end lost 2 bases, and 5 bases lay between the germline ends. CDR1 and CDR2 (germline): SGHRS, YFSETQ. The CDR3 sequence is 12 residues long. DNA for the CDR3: TGCGCCAGCAGCGGGCTCACAGATACGCAGTATTTT. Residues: CASSGLTDTQYF.

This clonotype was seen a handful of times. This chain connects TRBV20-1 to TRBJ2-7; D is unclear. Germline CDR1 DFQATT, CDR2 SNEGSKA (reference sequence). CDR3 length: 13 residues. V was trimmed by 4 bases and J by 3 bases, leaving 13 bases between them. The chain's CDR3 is CSAKRTENYEQYF. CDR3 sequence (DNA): TGCAGTGCTAAGAGGACGGAGAACTACGAGCAGTACTTC.

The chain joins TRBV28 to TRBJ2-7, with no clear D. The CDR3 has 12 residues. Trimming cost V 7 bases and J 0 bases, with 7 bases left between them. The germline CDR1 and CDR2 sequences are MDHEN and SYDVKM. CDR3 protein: CASKGSSYEQYF. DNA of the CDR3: TGTGCCAGCAAGGGCAGCTCCTACGAGCAGTACTTC.

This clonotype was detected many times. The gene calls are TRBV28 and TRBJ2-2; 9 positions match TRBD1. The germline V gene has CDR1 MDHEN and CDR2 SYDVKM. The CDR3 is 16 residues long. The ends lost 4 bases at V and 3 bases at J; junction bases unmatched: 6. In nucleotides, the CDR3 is TGTGCCAGCAGTTCTTTGTGGACAGGGGACACCGGGGAGCTGTTTTTT. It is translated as CASSSLWTGDTGELFF.

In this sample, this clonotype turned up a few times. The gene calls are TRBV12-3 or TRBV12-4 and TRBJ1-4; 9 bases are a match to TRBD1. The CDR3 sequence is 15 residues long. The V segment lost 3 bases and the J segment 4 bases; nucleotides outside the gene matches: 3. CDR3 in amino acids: CASSFSDRGNEKLFF. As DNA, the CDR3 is TGTGCCAGCAGTTTCTCGGACAGGGGTAATGAAAAACTGTTTTTT.

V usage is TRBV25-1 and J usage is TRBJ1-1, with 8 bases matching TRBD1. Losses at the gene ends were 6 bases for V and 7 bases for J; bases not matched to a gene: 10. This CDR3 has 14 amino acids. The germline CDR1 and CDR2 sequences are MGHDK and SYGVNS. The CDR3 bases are TGTGCCAGCAGCAGGACAGGGCAGAATGGTGAAGCTTTCTTT. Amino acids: CASSRTGQNGEAFF.

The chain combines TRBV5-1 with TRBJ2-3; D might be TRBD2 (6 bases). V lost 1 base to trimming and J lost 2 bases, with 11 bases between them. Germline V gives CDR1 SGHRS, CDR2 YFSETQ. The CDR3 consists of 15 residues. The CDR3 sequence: CASSLSAGNTDTQYF. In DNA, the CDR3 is TGCGCCAGCAGCTTGTCGGCGGGGAACACAGATACGCAGTATTTT.

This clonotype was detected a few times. The CDR3: CASSPGHEGTQYF. As DNA, the CDR3 is TGTGCCAGCAGCCCTGGTCACGAAGGGACGCAGTATTTT. The chain combines TRBV6-1 with TRBJ2-3, with no clear D. This CDR3 is built from 13 residues. Trimming removed 6 bases from V and 9 bases from J, with 16 bases in between. Germline V CDR1 and CDR2: MNHNS, SASEGT.

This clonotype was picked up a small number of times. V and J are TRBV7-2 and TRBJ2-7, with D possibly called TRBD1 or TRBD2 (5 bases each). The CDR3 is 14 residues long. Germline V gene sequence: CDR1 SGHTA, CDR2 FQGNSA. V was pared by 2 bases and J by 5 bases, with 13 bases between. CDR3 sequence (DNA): TGTGCCAGCAGCTTATATAGGGGTAGCGACGAGCAGTACTTC. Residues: CASSLYRGSDEQYF.

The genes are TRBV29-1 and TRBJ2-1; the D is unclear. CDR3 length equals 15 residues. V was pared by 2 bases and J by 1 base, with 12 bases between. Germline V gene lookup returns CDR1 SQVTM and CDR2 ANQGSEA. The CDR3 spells CSVEFALLSYNEQFF. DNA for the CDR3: TGCAGCGTTGAATTTGCTCTGCTTTCCTACAATGAGCAGTTCTTC.

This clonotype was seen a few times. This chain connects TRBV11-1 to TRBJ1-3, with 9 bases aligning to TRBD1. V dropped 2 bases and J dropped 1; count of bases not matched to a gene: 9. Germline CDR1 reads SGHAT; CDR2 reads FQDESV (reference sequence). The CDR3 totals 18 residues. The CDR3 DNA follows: TGTGCCAGCAGCTTACTCCTGGGACAGGGCAGGTCTGGAAACACCATATATTTT. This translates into CASSLLLGQGRSGNTIYF.

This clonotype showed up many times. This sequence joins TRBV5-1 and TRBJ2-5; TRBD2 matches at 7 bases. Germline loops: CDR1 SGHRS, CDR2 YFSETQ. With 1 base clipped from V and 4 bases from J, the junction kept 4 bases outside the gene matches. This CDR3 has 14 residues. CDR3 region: CASSLPGGRETQYF. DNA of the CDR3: TGCGCCAGCAGCTTGCCGGGGGGAAGAGAGACCCAGTACTTC.

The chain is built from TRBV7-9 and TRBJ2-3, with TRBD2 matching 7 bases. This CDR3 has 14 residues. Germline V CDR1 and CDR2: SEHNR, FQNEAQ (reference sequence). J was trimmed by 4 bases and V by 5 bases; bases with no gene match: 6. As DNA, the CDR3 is TGTGCCAGCAGCCCGGGACTATCCGCAGATACGCAGTATTTT. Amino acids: CASSPGLSADTQYF.

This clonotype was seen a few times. CDR3: CASGGGAWETQYF. The CDR3 nucleotides read TGCGCCAGCGGCGGGGGGGCCTGGGAGACCCAGTACTTC. The gene calls are TRBV10-2 and TRBJ2-5; TRBD2 matches 9 bases. V lost 8 bases, J lost 5 bases, and 6 bases stayed unmatched. This CDR3 spans 13 amino acids. Germline-derived CDR1 and CDR2 are WSHSY and SAAADI.